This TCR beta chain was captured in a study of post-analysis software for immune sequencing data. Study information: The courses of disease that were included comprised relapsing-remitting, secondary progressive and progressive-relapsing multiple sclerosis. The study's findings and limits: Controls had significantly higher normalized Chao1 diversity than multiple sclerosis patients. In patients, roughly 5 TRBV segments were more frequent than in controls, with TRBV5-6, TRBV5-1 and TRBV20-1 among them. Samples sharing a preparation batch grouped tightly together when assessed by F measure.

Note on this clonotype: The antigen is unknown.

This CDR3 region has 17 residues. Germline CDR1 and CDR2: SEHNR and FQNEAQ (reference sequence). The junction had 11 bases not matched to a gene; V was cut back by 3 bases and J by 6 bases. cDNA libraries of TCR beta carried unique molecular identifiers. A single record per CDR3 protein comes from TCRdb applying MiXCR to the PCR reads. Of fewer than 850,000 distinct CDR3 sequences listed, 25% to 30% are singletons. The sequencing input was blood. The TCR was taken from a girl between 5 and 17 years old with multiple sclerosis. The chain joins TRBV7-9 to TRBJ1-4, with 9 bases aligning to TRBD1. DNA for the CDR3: TGTGCCAGCAGCTTGATGTCCATCCGGGACAGGGATGAAAAACTGTTTTTT. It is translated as CASSLMSIRDRDEKLFF.